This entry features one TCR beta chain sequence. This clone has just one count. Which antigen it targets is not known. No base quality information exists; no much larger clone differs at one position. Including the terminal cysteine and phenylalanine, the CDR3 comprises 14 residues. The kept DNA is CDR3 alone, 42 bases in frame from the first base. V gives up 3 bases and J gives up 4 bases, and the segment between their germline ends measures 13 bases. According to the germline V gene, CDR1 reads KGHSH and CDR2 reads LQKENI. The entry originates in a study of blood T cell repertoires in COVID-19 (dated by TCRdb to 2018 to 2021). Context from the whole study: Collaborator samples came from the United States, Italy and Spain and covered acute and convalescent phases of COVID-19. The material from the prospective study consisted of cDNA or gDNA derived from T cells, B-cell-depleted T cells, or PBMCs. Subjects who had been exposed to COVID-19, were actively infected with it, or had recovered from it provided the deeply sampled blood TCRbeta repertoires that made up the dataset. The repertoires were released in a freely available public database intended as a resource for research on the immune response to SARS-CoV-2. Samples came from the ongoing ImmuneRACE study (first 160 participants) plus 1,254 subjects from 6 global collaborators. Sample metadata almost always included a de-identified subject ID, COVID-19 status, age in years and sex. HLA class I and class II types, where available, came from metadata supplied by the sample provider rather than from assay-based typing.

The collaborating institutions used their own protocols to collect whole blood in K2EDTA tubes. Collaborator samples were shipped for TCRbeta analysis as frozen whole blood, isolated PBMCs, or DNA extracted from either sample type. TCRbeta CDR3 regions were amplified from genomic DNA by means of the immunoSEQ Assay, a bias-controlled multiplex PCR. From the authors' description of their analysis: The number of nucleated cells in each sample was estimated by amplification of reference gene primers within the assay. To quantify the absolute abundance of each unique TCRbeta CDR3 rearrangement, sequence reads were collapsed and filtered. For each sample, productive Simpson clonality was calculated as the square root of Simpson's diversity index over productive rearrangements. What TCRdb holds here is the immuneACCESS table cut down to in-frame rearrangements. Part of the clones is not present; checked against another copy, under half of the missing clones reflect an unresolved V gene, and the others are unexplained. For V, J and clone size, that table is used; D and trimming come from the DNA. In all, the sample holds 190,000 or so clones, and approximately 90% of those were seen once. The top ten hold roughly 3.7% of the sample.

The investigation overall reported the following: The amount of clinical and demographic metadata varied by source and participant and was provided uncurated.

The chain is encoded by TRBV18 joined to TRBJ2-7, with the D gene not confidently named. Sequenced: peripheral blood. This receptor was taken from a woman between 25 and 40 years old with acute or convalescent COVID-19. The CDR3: CASSPPVRLYEQYF. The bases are TGTGCCAGCTCACCCCCCGTTCGGTTATACGAGCAGTACTTC. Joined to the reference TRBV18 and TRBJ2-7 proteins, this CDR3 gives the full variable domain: NAGVMQNPRHLVRRRGQEARLRCSPMKGHSHVYWYRQLPEEGLKFMVYLQKENIIDESGMPKERFSAEFPKEGPSILRIQQVVRGDSAAYFCASSPPVRLYEQYFGPGTRLTVT.